One sample yielded the 22 T cell receptor beta chains listed below, sequenced in a study of blood T cells in healthy people across ages. The use of a sample-barcoded 5' primer and a J-beta primer mix characterized a second PCR of roughly 7 to 12 cycles. TCRdb re-called the 5' RACE reads through MiXCR, storing one row per CDR3 protein. The data show 1 million to 1.2 million distinct CDR3 sequences, about two fifths seen once. The specimen was blood. All receptors derive from a man in his late teens or twenties in good health.

In its sample, this clonotype was seen a few times. This chain links TRBV20-1 with TRBJ2-7; D uncertain. Germline CDR1 reads DFQATT; CDR2 reads SNEGSKA (reference sequence). V was cut by 5 bases and J by 7 bases, with 9 bases left in between. CDR3 length equals 10 residues. CDR3 sequence: CSAGLGEQYF. The DNA of the CDR3 is TGCAGTGCTGGCCTGGGAGAGCAGTACTTC.

V gene TRBV3-1 combines with J gene TRBJ1-1, with 8 bases that match TRBD1. The CDR3 has 13 amino acids. Per germline, CDR1 LGHDT and CDR2 YNNKEL (reference sequence). Trimming removed 6 bases from V and 7 bases from J; junction bases left unmatched: 7. CDR3 protein: CASRQPGGGEAFF. The CDR3 DNA follows: TGTGCCAGCAGGCAACCAGGGGGCGGTGAAGCTTTCTTT.

The chain carries TRBV19 and TRBJ1-2, with D unresolved. Germline CDR1 is LNHDA and CDR2 is SQIVND (reference sequence). Trimming took 7 bases from V and 1 from J, leaving 10 bases between them. The CDR3 loop spans 13 amino acids. CDR3 in amino acids: CASMEYYNYGYTF. The DNA for the CDR3 is TGTGCCAGTATGGAATATTATAACTATGGCTACACCTTC.

The sample holds many counts of this clonotype. The V and J genes are TRBV20-1 and TRBJ2-5; D gene ambiguous. V shed 2 bases and J shed 7 bases, with 11 bases lying between them. The CDR3 length is 12 residues. The germline gives CDR1 DFQATT, CDR2 SNEGSKA (reference sequence). The CDR3 loop reads CSARNSYGTQYF. The CDR3 bases are TGCAGTGCTAGAAACTCCTATGGGACCCAGTACTTC.

V is TRBV20-1 and J is TRBJ1-1; D remains ambiguous. V shed 6 bases and J shed 4 bases, with 9 bases lying between them. Looked up from germline, CDR1 is DFQATT and CDR2 is SNEGSKA (reference sequence). The CDR3 totals 11 residues. In nucleotides, the CDR3 is TGCAGTGCAGTAAGGACCACTGAAGCTTTCTTT. Translating gives CSAVRTTEAFF.

The chain employs TRBV20-1 and TRBJ2-3, with D perhaps matching TRBD2 (6 bases). The CDR3 runs to 14 residues. Germline V gives CDR1 DFQATT, CDR2 SNEGSKA (reference sequence). Trimming removed 3 bases at V and 4 bases at J, with 14 bases between. The CDR3 DNA follows: TGCAGTGCTAGTCCCGGGGGAGCGTCAGATACGCAGTATTTT. It specifies CSASPGGASDTQYF.

The chain carries TRBV27 and TRBJ2-7, with a possible D match to TRBD2 (6 bases). Trimming took off 5 bases at V and 0 bases at J, with 14 bases between the two ends. Germline V lookup: CDR1 MNHEY, CDR2 SMNVEV (reference sequence). The CDR3 runs to 15 residues. The chain's CDR3 is CASSSNGGGSYEQYF. Here the CDR3 DNA reads TGTGCCAGCAGTAGTAACGGGGGAGGCTCCTACGAGCAGTACTTC.

As concerns this clonotype: Germline and junction disagree at one end, which may indicate a read error. This sequence joins TRBV4-2 and TRBJ1-1; D remains ambiguous. The V gene's germline CDR1 is LGHNA and CDR2 YNFKEQ. The CDR3 totals 14 residues. CDR3 DNA: TGTGCCAGCAACCAAGATCTACGGGGCACTGAAGCTTTCTTT. It yields the protein CASNQDLRGTEAFF.

A few counts support this clonotype. The chain has TRBV20-1 and TRBJ2-4, with 9 bases matching TRBD2. CDR3 size: 16 residues. V was pared by 6 bases and J by 3 bases, with 12 bases of the junction left unmatched. The germline V gene has CDR1 DFQATT and CDR2 SNEGSKA (reference sequence). For the CDR3, the DNA is TGCAGTGCCCACCCCGCTAGCGGGGATTACAAAAACATTCAGTACTTC. This encodes CSAHPASGDYKNIQYF.

V usage is TRBV4-2 and J usage is TRBJ1-2, with D hard to call. CDR1 is LGHNA and CDR2 is YNFKEQ in the germline V gene. There are 15 residues in the CDR3. V was cut by 2 bases and J by 6 bases, with 16 bases left in between. The CDR3 nucleotides are TGTGCCAGCAGCCAACCTAGGCGGCAGCCTCATGGCTACACCTTC. This codes for CASSQPRRQPHGYTF.

V is TRBV6-5 and J is TRBJ1-6; 8 bases align to TRBD1. The CDR3 sequence is 17 residues long. CDR1 is MNHEY and CDR2 is SVGAGI in the germline V gene. V was pared by 6 bases and J by 9 bases, with 16 bases of the junction left unmatched. The chain's CDR3 is CASSYHDLTGGGSPLHF. The CDR3 coding sequence is TGTGCCAGCAGCTACCATGACTTAACAGGGGGAGGTTCACCCCTCCACTTT.

The chain recombines TRBV5-1 with TRBJ1-1, with D perhaps matching TRBD1 (6 bases). Per germline, CDR1 SGHRS and CDR2 YFSETQ. The CDR3 runs to 14 residues. With 5 bases removed from V and 5 bases from J, the gap between germline ends came to 16 bases. As DNA, the CDR3 is TGCGCCAGCAGTGGACGGGGGGGCGAGACTGAAGCTTTCTTT. Its translation: CASSGRGGETEAFF.

The chain joins TRBV5-1 to TRBJ2-2; weak D call: TRBD1 (6 bases). Germline assignment: CDR1 SGHRS and CDR2 YFSETQ. This CDR3 spans 16 amino acids. Between the trimmed V and J ends, which lost 1 base and 0 bases, there was a span of 10 bases. CDR3 sequence (DNA): TGCGCCAGCAGCTTGCTGGGGGCCCCGAACACCGGGGAGCTGTTTTTT. Translation: CASSLLGAPNTGELFF.

To note about this clonotype: A much larger clone differs from this one at a single base, so this may be a read error. The chain employs TRBV12-3 or TRBV12-4 and TRBJ2-1; D possibly corresponds to TRBD2 (6 bases). The DNA end is more similar to TRBJ2-7, so the J call may be wrong. CDR3 length: 15 residues. In nucleotides, the CDR3 is TGTGCCAGCGCGAAGGAGGGTAAAGGGAACAATGAGCAGTACTTC. Translated, it gives CASAKEGKGNNEQYF.

In this sample, this clonotype turned up once. V gene TRBV12-3 or TRBV12-4 combines with J gene TRBJ2-2, with 7 bases lining up with TRBD1. V shed 5 bases and J 6 bases; nucleotides not matched to a gene: 9. The CDR3 length is 15 residues. The CDR3 here is CASSGGTAKAGELFF. CDR3 DNA sequence: TGTGCCAGCAGTGGTGGGACAGCTAAAGCCGGGGAGCTGTTTTTT.

Notes on this clonotype: This could be a read error, since a much larger clone is one nucleotide away. The chain joins TRBV29-1 to TRBJ2-1, with a weak D call TRBD1 (6 bases). Germline assignment: CDR1 SQVTM and CDR2 ANQGSEA. The length of the CDR3 is 11 residues. For the CDR3, the DNA is TGCGGCCCAGGGGCCCCCGGTGAGCAGTTCTTC. Translated: CGPGAPGEQFF.

A remark on this clonotype: One end of the junction varies from germline; a read error may be responsible. The rearrangement links TRBV18 to TRBJ2-3, with unresolved D. The CDR3 is 14 residues long. Germline CDR1 is KGHSH and CDR2 is LQKENI. The CDR3 nucleotides read TGTACCAGCTCGTCGAGTGCCCGCACAGATACGCAGTATTTT. It yields the protein CTSSSSARTDTQYF. The full variable domain, in which reference TRBV18 and TRBJ2-3 provide the parts outside the CDR3, is NAGVMQNPRHLVRRRGQEARLRCSPMKGHSHVYWYRQLPEEGLKFMVYLQKENIIDESGMPKERFSAEFPKEGPSILRIQQVVRGDSAAYFCTSSSSARTDTQYFGPGTRLTVL.

Comment on this clonotype: Lacking the conserved final phenylalanine or tryptophan, this CDR3 likely reflects a read error. This chain uses TRBV29-1 with TRBJ1-1; D remains unclear. CDR3 length equals 11 residues. Germline CDR1 and CDR2: SQVTM and ANQGSEA. V was shortened by 4 bases and J by 8 bases, with 11 bases between the two germline ends. Here the CDR3 reads CSVVYSTEAFL. CDR3 nucleotide sequence: TGCAGCGTTGTATACAGCACCGAAGCTTTCTTA.

This clonotype showed up just a few times. The genes are TRBV10-3 and TRBJ1-2, with a possible D match to TRBD1 (5 bases). The CDR3 has 16 amino acids. Germline-derived CDR1 and CDR2 are ENHRY and SYGVKD. The V end was cut by 0 bases, the J end by 0 bases, with 11 bases between. CDR3 sequence: CAISESETAPNYGYTF. The DNA for the CDR3 is TGTGCCATCAGTGAGTCTGAGACAGCACCTAACTATGGCTACACCTTC.

The rearrangement links TRBV7-2 to TRBJ2-1; D may be TRBD2 (7 bases). The length of the CDR3 is 15 residues. CDR1 SGHTA and CDR2 FQGNSA come from the germline V gene. V was cut by 5 bases and J by 4 bases, with 15 bases left in between. CDR3 in amino acids: CASSLGGGEYNEQFF. In nucleotides, the CDR3 is TGTGCCAGCAGCCTGGGGGGGGGCGAATACAATGAGCAGTTCTTC. Complete variable domain (other parts from reference TRBV7-2 and TRBJ2-1): GAGVSQSPSNKVTEKGKDVELRCDPISGHTALYWYRQSLGQGLEFLIYFQGNSAPDKSGLPSDRFSAERTGGSVSTLTIQRTQQEDSAVYLCASSLGGGEYNEQFFGPGTRLTVL.

This clonotype came up a few times. The gene calls are TRBV15 and TRBJ2-7; D gene ambiguous. CDR1 and CDR2 (germline): LNHNV, YYDKDF (reference sequence). Deletions cut 1 base from V and 4 bases from J, with 8 bases between. This CDR3 comprises 13 residues. CDR3 sequence (DNA): TGTGCCACCAGCAGAGTTGACGGATACGAGCAGTACTTC. This translates into CATSRVDGYEQYF.

The chain uses TRBV12-3 or TRBV12-4 and TRBJ1-1; D uncertain. Trimming pared 4 bases from V and 3 bases from J, leaving 9 bases between. The CDR3 covers 13 residues. The CDR3 loop is CASSSRVYTEAFF. The CDR3 coding sequence is TGTGCCAGCAGTTCCCGGGTCTACACTGAAGCTTTCTTT.